The present T cell receptor beta chain was sequenced within a study of blood T cells in healthy people across ages (dated by TCRdb to between 2014 and 2017). About the investigation overall: Template switching captured roughly one uniquely barcoded TCR beta cDNA molecule per two T cells in model experiments. Donors of different ages were randomly distributed across sequencing lanes to avoid experimental bias. Using deep sequencing normalized with unique cDNA molecular identifiers, the study measured how TCR beta repertoire diversity changes with age. The donors were divided into four age groups: young (average around 15 years), middle-aged (over 35), aged (about 56) and long-lived (approximately 74). For two donors (one aged 18 to 30 and one aged 80 or older), the study analyzed two additional independent replicas of 1 million unique cDNA reads from the same blood draw.

Results the study describes overall, beyond this receptor: Because donor CMV infection status was unknown, age-related changes in expanded clonotypes were potentially confounded. Total diversity estimates from one million sequenced T cells were considered lower bounds and underestimates. As age increased, observed TCR beta diversity per million T cells dropped in a roughly linear way, and a significant reduction was already evident by age 40. Compared with the aged group, the long-lived group had more naive CD4+ T cells, fewer expanded clones and increased TCR diversity, suggesting age selection. Because profiling used bulk unsorted PBMCs, naive and antigen-experienced compartments could not be compared conclusively. Observed TCR beta diversity correlated strongly with the percentage of naive T cells measured by flow cytometry.

With respect to this clonotype: Its antigen is currently not known. No much larger clonotype is one base removed from it; base qualities were not supplied.

Library preparation was by 5' RACE. These reads were obtained on an Illumina HiSeq 2500. A second about 7 to 12 cycle PCR used a sample-barcoded 5' primer and a J-beta primer mix. Each TCR beta cDNA molecule received a unique molecular identifier from a template-switch 5' adaptor carrying 12 random nucleotides. At least 2.5 million CDR3-containing paired-end reads were obtained from each sample. First-strand cDNA synthesis was performed from all RNA using the Mint cDNA synthesis kit, with priming by a TRBC-specific oligonucleotide. After uracil-DNA glycosylase treatment, a first 18-cycle PCR used universal primers M1SS and BC2_uni_R on all cDNA. The original methods were these. For normalization, 1 million high-quality reads were randomly selected from each sample, with every read carrying a distinct molecular identifier. Instead of being binned into consensus sequences, reads with shared molecular identifiers were discarded. MiTCR, set to a Q25 quality threshold and the strictest error-elimination algorithm, was used for CDR3 identification, clonotype clustering and error correction. A nonparametric unseen species model with Euler transformation was used to estimate lower-bound total TCR beta diversity. TCRdb reprocessing: public reads trimmed at Q25 with fastp, clones called with MiXCR, in-frame beta chains kept. Rows with a matching CDR3 protein are joined into one entry that keeps the most common DNA and genes. It is TCRdb's table, rather than the study itself, that gives the V and J calls and clone size. For this sample there are approximately 670,000 distinct CDR3 sequences; approximately 40% appear just once. The ten most abundant clones make up approximately 31% of the sample.

CDR1 and CDR2 were assigned from the germline V gene as SGHRS and YFSETQ. V drops 2 bases and J drops 2 bases, leaving 14 bases in between. Inclusive of the bounding cysteine and phenylalanine, the CDR3 is 15 residues long. The DNA shown is the 45-base CDR3, in frame from base 1. The donors were 40 or so Caucasian individuals from Russia, aged roughly 6 to 100 years, who were systemically healthy. Each donor gave about 9.7 milliliters of peripheral blood, drawn into EDTA-treated Vacutainer tubes. PBMCs were isolated by Ficoll-Paque density-gradient centrifugation, with at least 6 million obtained per sample. Total RNA was extracted from PBMCs with Trizol reagent, with at least 5 micrograms obtained per sample. Naive CD45RAhigh/CD27high T cell percentages were measured by flow cytometry on a PBMC aliquot from every donor.

Sequencing used blood. The chain joins TRBV5-1 to TRBJ2-7; TRBD2 might be the D gene, on 5 matching bases. This clonotype originated in a man at least 80 years old in good health. Read as DNA, the sequence is TGCGCCAGCAGCTTAGAGGGCCAAACTACCTACGAGCAGTACTTC. Translated, this gives CASSLEGQTTYEQYF.